Sequencing of this T cell receptor (beta chain) was carried out in a study of T cell changes during pregnancy in multiple sclerosis. The germline V gene encodes CDR1 SNHLY and CDR2 FYNNEI. V dropped 1 base and J dropped 4 bases, with 5 bases sitting between them. The CDR3 has 13 amino acids. This clone is labeled medium-sized. Using immunoSEQ multiplex PCR, the repertoire was profiled, and TCRdb retains in-frame clones only, with some absent. The sample shows about 32,000 clones, roughly 90% of them seen only once. The sequences come from CD8+ T cells from peripheral blood mononuclear cells, collected in the first trimester of pregnancy. The origin of this receptor is a female donor with multiple sclerosis, enrolled in a pregnancy study. The chain combines TRBV2 with TRBJ2-1; D gene ambiguous. Here the CDR3 reads CASSEGLYNEQFF. For the CDR3, the DNA is TGTGCCAGCAGTGAAGGACTTTACAATGAGCAGTTCTTC.